This T cell receptor beta chain emerged from a study of blood T cell repertoires in COVID-19. V was pared by 6 bases and J by 5 bases, with 13 bases between. Germline V lookup: CDR1 SQVTM, CDR2 ANQGSEA. This CDR3 region has 12 residues. TCRdb's copy holds only in-frame clones and misses some; the assay was immunoSEQ multiplex PCR. The sample includes more than 100,000 clones, approximately 81% seen only once; the top ten take roughly 4%. This clonotype was obtained from a woman aged 80 or older with acute or convalescent COVID-19. The V gene is TRBV29-1, the J gene TRBJ1-2; perhaps TRBD1 as D (6 bases). Sequencing was performed on peripheral blood. Here the CDR3 reads CSVHTGSYGYTF. The DNA of the CDR3 is TGCAGCGTGCACACAGGGTCTTATGGCTACACCTTC. Combining the CDR3 with reference TRBV29-1 and TRBJ1-2 gives the whole variable domain SAVISQKPSRDICQRGTSLTIQCQVDSQVTMMFWYRQQPGQSLTLIATANQGSEATYESGFVIDKFPISRPNLTFSTLTVSNMSPEDSSIYLCSVHTGSYGYTFGSGTRLTVV.